These 13 T cell receptor beta chains originate from one sample sequenced in a study of regulatory and conventional T cells in RAG deficiency. Clones were read by immunoSEQ multiplex PCR, and TCRdb kept only the in-frame ones, dropping some. This table holds under 20,000 clones, over 80% found once. Genomic DNA came from blood regulatory T cells gated CD4+ CD25-high CD127-low. A further study also used this sample, focusing on regulatory T cells. From that study: The PCR used 52 TRBV and 13 TRBJ primers.

Sequencing was done on a sample of Tregs sorted from blood. The origin of the receptors is a human donor in good health.

This chain joins TRBV7-2 and TRBJ1-5; no reliable D call. Trimming shortened V by 2 bases and J by 1 base, and 12 bases separated the two germline ends. This CDR3 has 16 amino acids. CDR1 and CDR2 (germline): SGHTA, FQGNSA. CDR3 bases: TGTGCCAGCAGCTTACATGAGGCACGGAGCAATCAGCCCCAGCATTTT. As protein: CASSLHEARSNQPQHF.

The V call is TRBV5-6, the J call TRBJ1-4; the match to TRBD1 covers 8 bases. Looked up from germline, CDR1 is SGHDT and CDR2 is YYEEEE. The CDR3 covers 15 residues. Trimming removed 4 bases from V and 8 bases from J; junction bases left unmatched: 10. CDR3 sequence (DNA): TGTGCCAGCAGCATGTGGACAGGGTTGAGCGAAAAACTGTTTTTT. As protein: CASSMWTGLSEKLFF.

CDR3 protein: CASSPQGAYGYTF. The CDR3 nucleotides read TGTGCCAGCAGTCCCCAGGGGGCCTATGGCTACACCTTC. The genes are TRBV25-1 and TRBJ1-2; TRBD1 aligns across 8 bases. V shed 5 bases, J shed 4 bases, and the junction held 3 bases outside the gene matches. This CDR3 comprises 13 residues. CDR1 and CDR2 from the germline V gene are MGHDK and SYGVNS.

V usage is TRBV2 and J usage is TRBJ2-7; D remains unclear. Trimming pared 7 bases from V and 3 bases from J, leaving 16 bases between. The germline V gene encodes CDR1 SNHLY and CDR2 FYNNEI. The length of the CDR3 is 14 residues. CDR3 sequence: CASNGGQAIYEQYF. CDR3 coding DNA: TGTGCCAGCAACGGCGGCCAGGCCATCTACGAGCAGTACTTC.

The V and J genes are TRBV19 and TRBJ1-1, with D perhaps matching TRBD1 (6 bases). V dropped 7 bases and J dropped 5 bases, with 23 bases sitting between them. The germline V gene has CDR1 LNHDA and CDR2 SQIVND (reference sequence). This CDR3 is 16 amino acids long. The CDR3 nucleotides are TGTGCCAGTACCCCCCCAGGGACAAGGGCGCGGACTGAAGCTTTCTTT. Its translation: CASTPPGTRARTEAFF.

V usage is TRBV2 and J usage is TRBJ2-5; 12 bases map to TRBD2. The V gene's germline CDR1 is SNHLY and CDR2 FYNNEI. This CDR3 contains 14 residues. With 4 bases clipped from V and 5 bases from J, the junction kept 2 bases outside the gene matches. CDR3 bases: TGTGCCAGCAGTGGACTAGCGGGAGTGGAGACCCAGTACTTC. This codes for CASSGLAGVETQYF.

The chain employs TRBV2 and TRBJ2-1; the match to TRBD2 covers 7 bases. Germline-derived CDR1 and CDR2 are SNHLY and FYNNEI. The CDR3 runs to 17 residues. V lost 8 bases and J lost 0; bases outside the gene matches: 13. The CDR3 spells CASGRRASGSSYNEQFF. CDR3 nucleotides: TGTGCCAGCGGGCGTAGGGCTAGCGGCAGCTCCTACAATGAGCAGTTCTTC.

This chain joins TRBV6-5 and TRBJ2-4; 10 nucleotides agree with TRBD2. The CDR3 covers 11 residues. J was trimmed by 13 bases and V by 8 bases; bases with no gene match: 5. CDR1 and CDR2 (germline): MNHEY, SVGAGI. The CDR3 loop is CASGTSVIQYF. The DNA of the CDR3 is TGTGCCAGCGGGACTAGCGTTATCCAGTACTTC.

The V gene is TRBV5-1, the J gene TRBJ2-3; 14 nucleotides agree with TRBD2. Trimming removed 4 bases from V and 6 bases from J; junction bases left unmatched: 4. The CDR3 has 15 amino acids. Germline CDR1 SGHRS, CDR2 YFSETQ. The CDR3 reads CASSVTSGGVDTQYF. The CDR3 DNA reads TGCGCCAGCAGCGTGACTAGCGGGGGGGTGGATACGCAGTATTTT.

The rearrangement links TRBV2 to TRBJ1-2; no clear D gene. The CDR3 runs to 12 residues. Germline CDR1 and CDR2: SNHLY and FYNNEI. CDR3 bases: TGTGCTACGGCCAGTACTAACTATGGCTACACCTTC. Its translation: CATASTNYGYTF.

The V call is TRBV7-9, the J call TRBJ2-5; unclear D gene. V shed 1 base and J shed 5 bases, with 17 bases lying between them. The CDR3 has 16 amino acids. The germline CDR1 and CDR2 sequences are SEHNR and FQNEAQ (reference sequence). The CDR3 region is CASSLGWPASRETQYF. DNA for the CDR3: TGTGCCAGCAGCTTAGGTTGGCCAGCATCCAGGGAGACCCAGTACTTC. Together with reference TRBV7-9 and TRBJ2-5, the CDR3 gives the full variable domain: DTGVSQNPRHKITKRGQNVTFRCDPISEHNRLYWYRQTLGQGPEFLTYFQNEAQLEKSRLLSDRFSAERPKGSFSTLEIQRTEQGDSAMYLCASSLGWPASRETQYFGPGTRLLVL.

The rearrangement uses TRBV29-1 and TRBJ1-2, with 7 bases that match TRBD1. Germline trimming cut 7 bases from V and 2 bases from J; bases unmatched to any gene: 4. The CDR3 is made up of 12 amino acids. In germline, CDR1 is SQVTM, CDR2 ANQGSEA. CDR3 sequence reads: CSARGQNYGYTF. CDR3 coding DNA: TGCAGCGCAAGGGGGCAGAACTATGGCTACACCTTC.

The J gene is TRBJ1-1, the V gene TRBV15; a possible D gene is TRBD1 (6 bases). The CDR3 extends over 15 amino acids. The V end lost 3 bases, the J end lost 1 base, and 12 bases lay between the germline ends. Germline lookup yields CDR1 LNHNV and CDR2 YYDKDF (reference sequence). CDR3 in DNA: TGTGCCACCAGCAGGAGGAAGGGGGGGAACACTGAAGCTTTCTTT. Amino acids: CATSRRKGGNTEAFF.